Each of the 9 T cell receptor beta chains below was sequenced from the same sample in a study of CD8 T cells in Susac syndrome. An amount of RNA that ranged from roughly 0.5 to 1 ug was reverse transcribed with random hexamers. A single record per CDR3 protein comes from TCRdb applying MiXCR to the immunoSEQ multiplex PCR reads. Of 200,000 or so distinct CDR3 sequences listed, roughly 92% are singletons. What was sequenced was CD8+ T cells from PBMCs. The receptors shown here come from a human donor with multiple sclerosis.

The chain uses TRBV12-5 and TRBJ1-1; 7 positions agree with TRBD1. The V segment lost 7 bases and the J segment 3 bases; nucleotides outside the gene matches: 5. CDR1 and CDR2 from the germline V gene are LGHNT and FRNRAP. The CDR3 runs 13 residues. The DNA for the CDR3 is TGTGCTAGTGCCCAGGGGGTGGACACTGAAGCTTTCTTT. Protein: CASAQGVDTEAFF.

The rearrangement links TRBV7-6 to TRBJ2-3; D is unresolved. Trimming took off 1 base at V and 2 bases at J, with 10 bases between the two ends. Germline CDR1 is SGHVS and CDR2 is FNYEAQ. The CDR3 is made up of 15 amino acids. The CDR3 sequence: CASSLVGEVTDTQYF. The CDR3 bases are TGTGCCAGCAGCTTAGTTGGTGAGGTCACAGATACGCAGTATTTT.

The chain links TRBV19 to TRBJ2-5, with 13 bases lining up with TRBD2. This CDR3 is 17 amino acids long. CDR1 and CDR2 from the germline V gene are LNHDA and SQIVND (reference sequence). V lost 1 base, J lost 2 bases, and 4 bases stayed unmatched. The CDR3 DNA is TGTGCCAGTAGTATAGCTTGGACTAGCGGGGGTCAAGAGACCCAGTACTTC. It yields the protein CASSIAWTSGGQETQYF.

This chain joins TRBV5-4 and TRBJ2-3, with D possibly being TRBD1 or TRBD2 (5 bases each). The germline gives CDR1 SGHNT, CDR2 YYREEE (reference sequence). The CDR3 totals 12 residues. Trimming stripped 5 bases from V and 2 bases from J, with 6 bases between. CDR3 sequence: CASRGDTDTQYF. The DNA for the CDR3 is TGTGCCAGCAGGGGGGACACAGATACGCAGTATTTT.

This clonotype was detected once. The genes are TRBV7-9 and TRBJ2-5; the match to TRBD2 covers 9 bases. The V and J ends lost 1 base and 4 bases, in that order; junction bases with no gene match: 7. The CDR3 is made up of 16 amino acids. The germline gives CDR1 SEHNR, CDR2 FQNEAQ (reference sequence). The CDR3 region is CASSLVPSGTGETQYF. The CDR3, as DNA: TGTGCCAGCAGCTTAGTCCCTAGCGGGACGGGAGAGACCCAGTACTTC.

V gene TRBV19 combines with J gene TRBJ2-7, with D unclear. CDR1 and CDR2 (germline): LNHDA, SQIVND (reference sequence). The CDR3 loop spans 13 amino acids. V gave up 1 base and J gave up 2 bases, with 6 bases separating them. The CDR3 protein is CASSIGGAYEQYF. The CDR3 region has the DNA TGTGCCAGTAGTATAGGAGGAGCCTACGAGCAGTACTTC.

The rearrangement uses TRBV11-2 and TRBJ2-1; D may correspond to TRBD1 or TRBD2 (6 bases each). V shed 4 bases and J shed 0 bases, with 16 bases lying between them. CDR3 length equals 17 residues. Looked up from germline, CDR1 is SGHAT and CDR2 is FQNNGV. The CDR3 is CASSSGGVSSSYNEQFF. CDR3 DNA: TGTGCCAGCAGCTCCGGGGGCGTTTCGAGCTCCTACAATGAGCAGTTCTTC. The whole variable domain, filled in from reference TRBV11-2 and TRBJ2-1, reads EAGVAQSPRYKIIEKRQSVAFWCNPISGHATLYWYQQILGQGPKLLIQFQNNGVVDDSQLPKDRFSAERLKGVDSTLKIQPAKLEDSAVYLCASSSGGVSSSYNEQFFGPGTRLTVL.

This clonotype was counted once. The chain combines TRBV7-9 with TRBJ2-1; 12 bases fit TRBD2. The CDR3 runs 14 residues. Germline V lookup: CDR1 SEHNR, CDR2 FQNEAQ (reference sequence). J gave up 7 bases and V 2 bases, and 0 bases lay outside the gene matches. CDR3 DNA: TGTGCCAGCAGCTTACTAGCGGGGGGGAATGAGCAGTTCTTC. It translates to CASSLLAGGNEQFF.

The chain uses TRBV30 and TRBJ2-3; the D call may be TRBD1 or TRBD2 (5 bases each). Between the trimmed V and J ends, which lost 1 base and 1 base, there was a span of 27 bases. Per germline, CDR1 GTSNPN and CDR2 SVGIG (reference sequence). CDR3 length: 20 residues. The CDR3 region has the DNA TGTGCCTGGAGTGGGAATCCGTTACCTACATCTGGGGGTCGCACAGATACGCAGTATTTT. Residues: CAWSGNPLPTSGGRTDTQYF.